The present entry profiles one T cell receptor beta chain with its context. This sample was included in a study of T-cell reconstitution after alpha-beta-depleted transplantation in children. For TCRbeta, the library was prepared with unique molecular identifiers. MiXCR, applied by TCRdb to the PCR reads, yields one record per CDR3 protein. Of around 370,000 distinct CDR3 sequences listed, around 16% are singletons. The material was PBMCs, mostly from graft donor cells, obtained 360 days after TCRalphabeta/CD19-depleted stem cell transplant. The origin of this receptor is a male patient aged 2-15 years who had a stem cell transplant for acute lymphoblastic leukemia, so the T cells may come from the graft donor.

CDR3 sequence: CASSLGGTVAGELFF. In nucleotides, the CDR3 is TGTGCCAGCAGCTTGGGGGGGACAGTTGCCGGGGAGCTGTTTTTT. The chain recombines TRBV5-4 with TRBJ2-2; 7 bases match TRBD1. This CDR3 contains 15 residues. Germline V lookup: CDR1 SGHNT, CDR2 YYREEE (reference sequence). The V gene end was trimmed by 0 bases and the J gene end by 6 bases; junction bases not matched to a gene: 5.